This record covers a single TCR beta chain. Authors' processing steps: How many nucleated cells were present was estimated from reference gene primer amplification. Produced via immunoSEQ multiplex PCR; TCRdb's table is partial and in-frame only. D and trimming come from the DNA, and the V and J calls and clone size come from that table. The sample has hundreds of thousands of clones; about 90% are singletons. The sample originates from a study of blood T cell repertoires in COVID-19. Cohort allocation depended upon clinical history that participants reported. Sequencing used PBMCs or T cells enriched from blood (not recorded which). This clonotype originated in a woman younger than 45 with acute COVID-19.

The CDR3: CASSPELRNYGYTF. The DNA of the CDR3 is TGTGCCAGCAGCCCCGAGCTCAGGAACTATGGCTACACCTTC. This chain connects TRBV5-6 to TRBJ1-2; no clear D. CDR1 SGHDT and CDR2 YYEEEE come from the germline V gene. V lost 4 bases and J 2 bases, leaving 12 bases between the germline ends. The CDR3 runs to 14 residues.